This note documents a single T cell receptor beta chain sequence. Its antigen remains unidentified. This sample is part of a study of T cells after yellow fever vaccination. Study overall: SMART-Seq v4 Ultra Low Input prepared the low-cell-number fractions. Points from the study as a whole: Peaking faster, on day 5 versus 15, the secondary response was nonetheless weaker.

Using its own MiXCR run on the 5' RACE reads, TCRdb lists one record per CDR3 protein. This table has some 220,000 distinct CDR3 sequences, about 3% appearing once. The sample was CD4+ T cells sorted from PBMCs, taken 10 days after the yellow fever booster vaccination. The receptor was derived from a man younger than 35 who received the YFV17D yellow fever vaccine.

In DNA form, the CDR3 reads TGTGCCAGCAGCTTAGCATCGGGACACTCCAGACGGGATAGCAATCAGCCCCAGCATTTT. Protein sequence: CASSLASGHSRRDSNQPQHF. The chain joins TRBV7-2 to TRBJ1-5, with a possible D match to TRBD1 (6 bases). Germline loops: CDR1 SGHTA, CDR2 FQGNSA. The length of the CDR3 is 20 residues. Trimming shortened V by 0 bases and J by 0 bases, and 21 bases separated the two germline ends. Drawing the rest from reference TRBV7-2 and TRBJ1-5, the complete variable domain is GAGVSQSPSNKVTEKGKDVELRCDPISGHTALYWYRQSLGQGLEFLIYFQGNSAPDKSGLPSDRFSAERTGGSVSTLTIQRTQQEDSAVYLCASSLASGHSRRDSNQPQHFGDGTRLSIL.